The entry that follows covers one T cell receptor (beta chain) sequence. What it binds is unknown. The CDR3 runs 14 residues. Per the germline V gene, CDR1 is MNHEY and CDR2 is SVGEGT. The ends lost 2 bases at V and 5 bases at J; junction bases unmatched: 6. This specimen belongs to a study of T cell repertoires in cytomegalovirus infection. Overall study: Matching HLA type and CMV infection were both indicated by public TCR beta signatures.

TCRdb reprocessed the reads with MiXCR, giving one entry per CDR3 protein. The table has 650,000 to 850,000 distinct CDR3 sequences, just under 30% seen once. Study-wide results and caveats: HLA-C-restricted, CMV-specific TCR beta clonotypes were dominant ex vivo.

The sequenced sample was cultured CD8+ T cells from PBMCs, obtained from culture after CMV antigen stimulation. This sequence originates from a human donor in good health (CMV status not recorded). Some clones in this sample may be carry-over from other donors' samples. V usage is TRBV6-2 or TRBV6-3 and J usage is TRBJ2-7; TRBD2 matches 7 bases. CDR3 sequence: CASSYGGGGNEQYV. Written as DNA, the CDR3 is TGTGCCAGCAGTTACGGCGGGGGAGGCAACGAGCAGTACGTC.